This T cell receptor beta chain was observed in a study of CD8 T cells in ankylosing spondylitis. Study-wide results and limits: The study identified a TCR beta motif of 7 or 8 highly homologous variants that appeared characteristic of ankylosing spondylitis blood. Clones tied to disease were said to be significantly enriched in matched ankylosing spondylitis synovial fluid.

This clonotype was observed at least ten times. No antigen is known for it. As the method for making TCR beta libraries, quantitative 5'-RACE with molecular barcodes was used. TCRdb reanalysed the 5' RACE reads using MiXCR and keeps one entry per CDR3 protein. The repertoire has 150,000 to 200,000 distinct CDR3 sequences, roughly 31% of them found once; the top ten carry 4.5% to 6%. Specimen: synovial fluid, either unsorted or a sorted T cell fraction (not recorded which). The sequence was obtained from a male donor with ankylosing spondylitis.

CDR3 in amino acids: CATTYNEQFF. The CDR3 DNA reads TGTGCCACCACCTACAATGAGCAGTTCTTC. This rearrangement joins TRBV24-1 to TRBJ2-1; D is unclear. Germline V gene lookup returns CDR1 KGHDR and CDR2 SFDVKD. Trimming shortened V by 8 bases and J by 2 bases, and 0 bases separated the two germline ends. The CDR3 totals 10 residues.